The 18 T cell receptor beta chains given below trace back to one sample, sequenced in a study of follicular helper T cells after annual influenza vaccination (dated by TCRdb to 2016 to 2017). The sample's time point label, in plain terms: 2015-2016 season, 7 days after influenza vaccination. Library generation was performed with the immunoSEQ multiplex PCR assay. TCRdb took over this immuneACCESS table, retaining in-frame rearrangements with V and J assigned. Such tables are incomplete; in checked studies, under half of the missing clones stem from an unresolved V gene, and the remainder is unexplained. This sample comprises around 6,200 clones, approximately 81% of them detected only once. Under 0.7% of the sample is held by the ten biggest clonotypes. The sample in question was CXCR5- memory CD4+ T cells sorted from blood, obtained 7 days after influenza vaccination. What this sample's cell subset or site label stands for: CXCR5- memory CD4 T cells. The receptor set was obtained from an adult who received the influenza vaccine.

The chain combines TRBV19 with TRBJ2-5; 8 nucleotides align to TRBD2. The junction had 5 bases not matched to a gene; V was cut back by 6 bases and J by 5 bases. Looked up from germline, CDR1 is LNHDA and CDR2 is SQIVND (reference sequence). CDR3 length: 13 amino acids. CDR3 bases: TGTGCCAGTAGCAGCGGGGGAGGTGAGACCCAGTACTTC. It codes for CASSSGGGETQYF.

Remarks on this clone: Other DNA sequences in this specimen translate into the identical CDR3. This sequence joins TRBV13 and TRBJ1-2; D is unresolved. Germline V gene sequence: CDR1 PRHDT, CDR2 FYEKMQ (reference sequence). The V end was cut by 2 bases, the J end by 3 bases, with 16 bases between. CDR3 length: 16 amino acids. CDR3 residues: CASSLKNPTRDYGYTF. CDR3 nucleotides: TGTGCCAGCAGCTTAAAGAACCCGACAAGAGACTATGGCTACACCTTC.

The chain uses TRBV28 and TRBJ2-7; no clear D gene. V was clipped by 2 bases and J by 4 bases, with 3 bases between them. Germline V CDR1 and CDR2: MDHEN, SYDVKM. The length of the CDR3 is 11 residues. The CDR3 region has the DNA TGTGCCAGCAGTTTAGCATACGAGCAGTACTTC. Protein: CASSLAYEQYF.

The chain joins TRBV7-2 to TRBJ2-1; TRBD2 aligns across 9 bases. J lost 6 bases, V lost 0 bases, and 3 bases had no gene match. The CDR3 extends over 15 amino acids. Germline V gives CDR1 SGHTA, CDR2 FQGNSA. The CDR3 bases are TGTGCCAGCAGCTTAGCTAGCGGGAGTATCAATGAGCAGTTCTTC. Amino acid sequence: CASSLASGSINEQFF.

The V gene is TRBV7-2, the J gene TRBJ2-1; D remains unclear. Germline CDR1 reads SGHTA; CDR2 reads FQGNSA. The CDR3 runs to 12 residues. V lost 5 bases, J lost 8 bases, and 10 bases lay in between. The CDR3 is CASSPPVYEQFF. DNA for the CDR3: TGTGCCAGCAGCCCCCCGGTCTATGAGCAGTTCTTC.

The CDR3 sequence is CASSEEAGAGGEQYF. The CDR3 coding sequence is TGTGCCAGCAGTGAAGAGGCAGGGGCTGGGGGCGAGCAGTACTTC. The V call is TRBV2, the J call TRBJ2-7, with D possibly being TRBD1 (6 bases). The CDR3 sequence is 15 residues long. Germline V gene data show CDR1 as SNHLY and CDR2 as FYNNEI. Trimming stripped 1 base from V and 6 bases from J, with 16 bases between.

This chain links TRBV6-6 with TRBJ1-4; D call uncertain. This CDR3 has 15 amino acids. V was shortened by 2 bases and J by 6 bases, with 13 bases between the two germline ends. Germline V gene data show CDR1 as MNHNY and CDR2 as SVGAGI (reference sequence). The CDR3 DNA reads as TGTGCCAGCAGTTACGCGAGGGAAGAGGATGAAAAACTGTTTTTT. This sequence encodes CASSYAREEDEKLFF.

The chain recombines TRBV4-2 with TRBJ2-3; perhaps D is TRBD1 or TRBD2 (6 bases each). Germline lookup yields CDR1 LGHNA and CDR2 YNFKEQ. Trimming shortened V by 0 bases and J by 5 bases, and 15 bases separated the two germline ends. The CDR3 loop spans 16 amino acids. The CDR3 is CASSQEGGGGIDTQYF. The CDR3, as DNA: TGTGCCAGCAGCCAAGAAGGGGGAGGCGGGATAGATACGCAGTATTTT.

This clone showed up just once. The CDR3 loop reads CASSQGHTGGTEAFF. The CDR3 nucleotides are TGTGCCAGCAGCCAAGGCCATACAGGCGGCACTGAAGCTTTCTTT. This chain connects TRBV14 to TRBJ1-1; maybe TRBD1 (5 bases). The CDR3 length is 15 residues. CDR1 is SGHDN, CDR2 FVKESK, per germline. Trimming removed 1 base from V and 4 bases from J, with 13 bases in between.

The V call is TRBV6-5, the J call TRBJ2-2; no clear D. Trimming cost V 6 bases and J 7 bases, with 12 bases left between them. The CDR3 runs to 13 residues. Germline V gene sequence: CDR1 MNHEY, CDR2 SVGAGI. CDR3 loop: CASSPRLSGELFF. The CDR3 DNA reads TGTGCCAGCAGCCCACGGTTGAGCGGGGAGCTGTTTTTT.

The rearrangement uses TRBV27 and TRBJ2-7; D perhaps matches TRBD2 (5 bases). Trimming cost V 3 bases and J 0 bases, with 12 bases left between them. This CDR3 is 15 amino acids long. Germline values: CDR1 MNHEY, CDR2 SMNVEV (reference sequence). DNA of the CDR3: TGTGCCAGCAGTTTGAAGAGCGGACCCTCCTACGAGCAGTACTTC. Its translation is CASSLKSGPSYEQYF.

This sequence joins TRBV28 and TRBJ1-5; D perhaps matches TRBD1 (5 bases). Germline values: CDR1 MDHEN, CDR2 SYDVKM. V was pared by 6 bases and J by 5 bases, with 17 bases between. This CDR3 is 15 amino acids long. Here the CDR3 reads CASSPGWGEHQPQHF. In nucleotides, the CDR3 is TGTGCCAGCAGCCCTGGTTGGGGGGAGCATCAGCCCCAGCATTTT.

The chain joins TRBV2 to TRBJ1-4, with 8 bases identical to TRBD1. Germline-derived CDR1 and CDR2 are SNHLY and FYNNEI. The trim removed 10 bases at V and 0 bases at J, leaving 10 bases unmatched. CDR3 size: 16 residues. CDR3 residues: CAIAGTGFTTNEKLFF. Here the CDR3 DNA reads TGTGCCATAGCCGGGACAGGCTTTACAACTAATGAAAAACTGTTTTTT.

The chain couples TRBV6-5 to TRBJ2-7, with 7 bases that match TRBD1. From germline, CDR1 is MNHEY and CDR2 SVGAGI. With 5 bases clipped from V and 7 bases from J, the junction kept 5 bases outside the gene matches. The CDR3 runs to 12 residues. The CDR3 nucleotides are TGTGCCAGCAGTCGGACAGGCCGGGAGCAGTACTTC. It translates to CASSRTGREQYF.

This chain uses TRBV4-1 with TRBJ2-5; D might be TRBD1 or TRBD2, each matching 5 bases. CDR3 length: 14 residues. The V gene's germline CDR1 is MGHRA and CDR2 YSYEKL. Deletions cut 4 bases from V and 5 bases from J, with 14 bases between. CDR3 amino acids: CASSPGWESETQYF. CDR3 in DNA: TGCGCCAGCAGCCCAGGGTGGGAGAGCGAGACCCAGTACTTC.

The chain combines TRBV7-2 with TRBJ1-4, with a weak D call TRBD1 (5 bases). Trimming removed 1 base at V and 0 bases at J, with 9 bases between. The CDR3 runs 16 residues. CDR1 is SGHTA and CDR2 is FQGNSA in the germline V gene. CDR3 DNA sequence: TGTGCCAGCAGCTTAGACAGGCCCGCAACTAATGAAAAACTGTTTTTT. Its translation is CASSLDRPATNEKLFF. Full variable domain (outside the CDR3, taken from reference TRBV7-2 and TRBJ1-4): GAGVSQSPSNKVTEKGKDVELRCDPISGHTALYWYRQSLGQGLEFLIYFQGNSAPDKSGLPSDRFSAERTGGSVSTLTIQRTQQEDSAVYLCASSLDRPATNEKLFFGSGTQLSVL.

The rearrangement links TRBV18 to TRBJ2-2; the D gene is possibly TRBD1 (6 bases). The CDR3 loop spans 14 amino acids. Germline V gene sequence: CDR1 KGHSH, CDR2 LQKENI. V lost 6 bases and J 5 bases, leaving 13 bases between the germline ends. The CDR3 bases are TGTGCCAGCTCCCTCGCCCAGGGGACCGGGGAGCTGTTTTTT. Protein product: CASSLAQGTGELFF.

The genes are TRBV14 and TRBJ1-2; no clear D gene. V was cut by 0 bases and J by 5 bases, with 10 bases left in between. CDR3 length: 14 amino acids. The germline gives CDR1 SGHDN, CDR2 FVKESK. CDR3 amino acids: CASSQEGRIYGYTF. DNA of the CDR3: TGTGCCAGCAGCCAAGAAGGACGGATTTATGGCTACACCTTC.